This TCR beta chain was recorded in a study of shared clonotypes between healthy human individuals. It was CD45RO-negative cells, positively selected for CCR7, that made up naive CD8 cells, with terminally differentiated effector memory CD45RA+ cells excluded. Note on this clone: The antigen is unknown.

Clones were read by immunoSEQ multiplex PCR, and TCRdb kept only the in-frame ones, dropping some. The sample carries 2 million to 2.5 million clones, more than 85% recorded once. Study-level results: Naive subsets generally exceeded memory subsets in estimated richness. An anticipated effect of sequencing depth on clonotype sharing among donors was recognized.

V lost 3 bases, J lost 4 bases, and 3 bases stayed unmatched. Per germline, CDR1 MNHEY and CDR2 SMNVEV (reference sequence). The CDR3 contains 15 residues. This chain uses TRBV27 with TRBJ2-4, with 10 bases identical to TRBD2. Source material: naive CD8+ T cells from PBMCs. This TCR came from a man aged 18 to 30 in good health. Some clones in this sample may be carry-over from other donors' samples. In DNA form, the CDR3 reads TGTGCCAGCAGTTTTTTTAGCGGGGGGAAAAACATTCAGTACTTC. Its protein is CASSFFSGGKNIQYF.